A selection of T cell receptor beta chains follows, all from one sample in a study of T cells in Graves' hyperthyroidism and ophthalmopathy. TCRdb reprocessed the multiplex PCR reads via MiXCR and lists one record per CDR3 protein. The data contain a few hundred thousand distinct CDR3 sequences, roughly 46% of them singletons. Material for sequencing was peripheral blood or thyroid tissue (not recorded which). These receptors all stem from a woman aged 18-29 years with Graves' hyperthyroidism. The CDR3 runs from the conserved cysteine through the conserved F or W. Fields, in order: CDR3 DNA, CDR3 protein, J gene, clone size, D gene, V gene. D genes are given only for firm matches. Clone size, where shown, is once, few, many, or a class for clones that have expanded.

DNA: TGCAGCTTCATGGGGGGCTCTAATGAAAAACTGTTTTTT
CDR3: CSFMGGSNEKLFF
J: TRBJ1-4
size: -
D: -
V: TRBV20-1

DNA: TGCAGTCCGGGCTCGAGGGGGACTGAAGCTTTCTTT
CDR3: CSPGSRGTEAFF
J: TRBJ1-1
size: many
D: -
V: TRBV20-1

DNA: TGCGCCAGCAGCTTGGGACCGGGACAGGGGGCCGAGCAGTACTTC
CDR3: CASSLGPGQGAEQYF
J: TRBJ2-7
size: -
D: TRBD1
V: TRBV5-1

DNA: TGTGCCAGCAGTCACAGACGGACAGGGAGAAGGGGCTATGGCTACACCTTC
CDR3: CASSHRRTGRRGYGYTF
J: TRBJ1-2
size: many
D: TRBD1
V: TRBV12-3/TRBV12-4

DNA: TGCAGTGCCACCTCGCCGCGGGAGAGGAAGACCCAGCATTTT
CDR3: CSATSPRERKTQHF
J: TRBJ1-5
size: -
D: -
V: TRBV20-1

DNA: TGCAGCGCCGGACTAGCGCCTCTCTCCTACAATGAGCAGTTCTTC
CDR3: CSAGLAPLSYNEQFF
J: TRBJ2-1
size: -
D: TRBD2
V: TRBV29-1

DNA: TGTGCCAGCAGCTTAGGGAGGGAATGGGGAACTGAAGCTTTCTTT
CDR3: CASSLGREWGTEAFF
J: TRBJ1-1
size: many
D: -
V: TRBV11-2

DNA: TGTGCCAGCAGCTTAGCGGCCAGGGCTTGGGGTGGCTACACCTTC
CDR3: CASSLAARAWGGYTF
J: TRBJ1-2
size: many
D: -
V: TRBV7-8

DNA: TGTGCCAGCAGCCCCGGGGGGCAAAGGGAGACCCAGTACTTC
CDR3: CASSPGGQRETQYF
J: TRBJ2-5
size: many
D: -
V: TRBV14

DNA: TGTGCCAGCAGGGTCGACAGGGCCGCTGAAGCTTTCTTT
CDR3: CASRVDRAAEAFF
J: TRBJ1-1
size: many
D: TRBD1
V: TRBV2

DNA: TGTGCCAGTAGTGCGCGGGACAGCTCTGGGGCCAACGTCCTGACTTTC
CDR3: CASSARDSSGANVLTF
J: TRBJ2-6
size: -
D: -
V: TRBV19

DNA: TGCAGTGCTTTAAGAGCGGGAGGGCAAGAGACCCAGTACTTC
CDR3: CSALRAGGQETQYF
J: TRBJ2-5
size: -
D: TRBD2
V: TRBV20-1

DNA: TGCAGCGTTAGGCGTGGGGGATACACCTACTACACCTTC
CDR3: CSVRRGGYTYYTF
J: TRBJ1-2
size: -
D: -
V: TRBV29-1

DNA: TGCGCCAGCAGCTTGGGGCCTATTAACGAAAAACTGTTTTTT
CDR3: CASSLGPINEKLFF
J: TRBJ1-4
size: many
D: -
V: TRBV5-1

DNA: TGTGCCAGCAGCCAAGAGGTCCAAGTCTTCGAGCAGTACTTC
CDR3: CASSQEVQVFEQYF
J: TRBJ2-7
size: many
D: -
V: TRBV4-2

DNA: TGTGCCAGCAGTGAGGGACACCACCCCGAGCAGTACTTC
CDR3: CASSEGHHPEQYF
J: TRBJ2-7
size: many
D: -
V: TRBV2

DNA: TGTGCCAGCTCCTTCGGGGCCGGTTCACAAGCTTTCTTT
CDR3: CASSFGAGSQAFF
J: TRBJ1-1
size: many
D: -
V: TRBV7-2

DNA: TGTGCCAGTAGGAGTCCCGACTTAGCGGGAGTTAGTAATGAGCAGTTCTTC
CDR3: CASRSPDLAGVSNEQFF
J: TRBJ2-1
size: -
D: TRBD2
V: TRBV19

DNA: TGTGCTCTACAGGGGGCGGGCAATCAGCCCCAGCATTTT
CDR3: CALQGAGNQPQHF
J: TRBJ1-5
size: -
D: TRBD1
V: TRBV9

DNA: TGTGCCAGCAGTTACCAGGGACGGGCCAACGTCCTGACTTTC
CDR3: CASSYQGRANVLTF
J: TRBJ2-6
size: -
D: -
V: TRBV6-5

DNA: TGTGCCAGCAGCCCGGGGCTTTCGGGACCCTTCACCGGGGAGGAAGAGACCCAGTACTTC
CDR3: CASSPGLSGPFTGEEETQYF
J: TRBJ2-5
size: -
D: -
V: TRBV7-2

DNA: TGTGCCAGCAGCAACGGACAGGGGGACGAGCAGTACTTC
CDR3: CASSNGQGDEQYF
J: TRBJ2-7
size: many
D: TRBD1
V: TRBV11-2

DNA: TGTGCCAGCAGTGAGGTATTTGGGGGCGAAGGGAGCAATCAGTACTTC
CDR3: CASSEVFGGEGSNQYF
J: TRBJ2-5
size: -
D: -
V: TRBV6-6

DNA: TGTGCCAGCAGCCCAAAAACCAGCGGGGGCAACCCACAGTACGAGCAGTACTTC
CDR3: CASSPKTSGGNPQYEQYF
J: TRBJ2-7
size: -
D: TRBD2
V: TRBV7-9

DNA: TGTGCCAGCAGCCTACCCGAACAGGGGACTAGTTTTCCCTACGAGCAGTACTTC
CDR3: CASSLPEQGTSFPYEQYF
J: TRBJ2-7
size: many
D: -
V: TRBV5-8

DNA: TGTGCCAGCAGCCTAGCGGGAGGGCCCACAGACAATGAGCAGTTCTTC
CDR3: CASSLAGGPTDNEQFF
J: TRBJ2-1
size: -
D: TRBD2
V: TRBV7-9

DNA: TGTGCCAGCAGCTTGGGAAAGACAGGGCTAGGAACTGAAGCTTTCTTT
CDR3: CASSLGKTGLGTEAFF
J: TRBJ1-1
size: -
D: TRBD1
V: TRBV7-9

DNA: TGCAGCTTGGGGACAGGGGATCAGCCCCAGCATTTT
CDR3: CSLGTGDQPQHF
J: TRBJ1-5
size: -
D: TRBD1
V: TRBV20-1

DNA: TGTGCCAGCAGCTTAGGGCGGGGGAACACTGAAGCTTTCTTT
CDR3: CASSLGRGNTEAFF
J: TRBJ1-1
size: many
D: -
V: TRBV7-2

DNA: TGTGCCAGCAGTGCCGGACTAGCTTTCGACGAGCAGTACTTC
CDR3: CASSAGLAFDEQYF
J: TRBJ2-7
size: many
D: TRBD2
V: TRBV5-4

DNA: TGTGCCAGCAGCCTGCGGCAGCATGATGGCTACACCTTC
CDR3: CASSLRQHDGYTF
J: TRBJ1-2
size: -
D: -
V: TRBV14

DNA: TGCGCCAGCAGTGCGCCGGACCTTTACACCGGGGAGCTGTTTTTT
CDR3: CASSAPDLYTGELFF
J: TRBJ2-2
size: -
D: -
V: TRBV10-1

DNA: TGTGCCACCAGCAGCTTGTCGCAGAACACTGAAGCTTTCTTT
CDR3: CATSSLSQNTEAFF
J: TRBJ1-1
size: -
D: -
V: TRBV15

DNA: TGTGCCATCAGTAGGACGGGATATAGCAATCAGCCCCAGCATTTT
CDR3: CAISRTGYSNQPQHF
J: TRBJ1-5
size: -
D: -
V: TRBV10-3

DNA: TGTGCCAGTAGTATGACTAGCGGGAGGGCCCATCAGACCCAGTACTTC
CDR3: CASSMTSGRAHQTQYF
J: TRBJ2-5
size: -
D: TRBD2
V: TRBV19

DNA: TGTGCCAGCAGCAAGTCCCTGGAAGAGACCCAGTACTTC
CDR3: CASSKSLEETQYF
J: TRBJ2-5
size: -
D: -
V: TRBV7-3

DNA: TGTGCCAGCAGTTCCCCCCGGGACAGGGGGGTCACCGGGGAGCTGTTTTTT
CDR3: CASSSPRDRGVTGELFF
J: TRBJ2-2
size: few
D: TRBD1
V: TRBV6-5

DNA: TGCAGTGCTAGAGAGGGTGGACCCGTGATCCAGTACTTC
CDR3: CSAREGGPVIQYF
J: TRBJ2-5
size: -
D: -
V: TRBV20-1

DNA: TGTGCCAGTAAGTGGGCCTACGGCTACACCTTC
CDR3: CASKWAYGYTF
J: TRBJ1-2
size: many
D: -
V: TRBV19

DNA: TGTGCCAGCATTTCAGGGATCAATCAGCCCCAGCATTTT
CDR3: CASISGINQPQHF
J: TRBJ1-5
size: -
D: -
V: TRBV2

DNA: TGCAGTGCTAGAAGGGAGAACACTGAAGCTTTCTTT
CDR3: CSARRENTEAFF
J: TRBJ1-1
size: -
D: -
V: TRBV20-1

DNA: TGTGCCACCAGTGACAGGGATGATAACTATGGCTACGCCTTC
CDR3: CATSDRDDNYGYAF
J: TRBJ1-2
size: -
D: -
V: TRBV24-1

DNA: TGCGCCAGCAGCCAAGGGGAGCTTAATGAAAAACTGTTTTTT
CDR3: CASSQGELNEKLFF
J: TRBJ1-4
size: -
D: -
V: TRBV7-9

DNA: TGTGCCACCAGTGATTTGGGGCAGGGGATGGAGACCCAGTACTTC
CDR3: CATSDLGQGMETQYF
J: TRBJ2-5
size: -
D: -
V: TRBV24-1

DNA: TGCGCCAGCAGTGAACAGGGTGAGGAAAAACTGTTTTTT
CDR3: CASSEQGEEKLFF
J: TRBJ1-4
size: many
D: -
V: TRBV10-1

DNA: TGCAGTGCTAGAGGCAGCGGGGGGCACTACGAGCAGTACTTC
CDR3: CSARGSGGHYEQYF
J: TRBJ2-7
size: many
D: TRBD2
V: TRBV20-1